A single sample is the source of the 17 T cell receptor beta chains below, sequenced in a study of T cells in Graves' hyperthyroidism and ophthalmopathy. Authors of the study amplified TCR beta CDR3 regions from RNA transcripts. RT-PCR in the first round (using the HTBI primer set) targeted the TCR CDR3. Each CDR3 protein gets one entry after TCRdb re-called the multiplex PCR reads with MiXCR. The data contain hundreds of thousands of distinct CDR3 sequences, about 12% of them seen just once; the ten biggest clones take up 9.2%. Sequenced material: blood. Receptors originate from a woman between 18 and 29 years old with Graves' hyperthyroidism.

Points on this clonotype: The junction shows a germline mismatch at one end, possibly a read error. This chain connects TRBV11-2 to TRBJ1-3; TRBD1 is a possible D gene (5 bases). The CDR3 length is 12 residues. CDR1 SGHAT and CDR2 FQNNGV come from the germline V gene. The CDR3 loop is CVSGGDGNTIYF. DNA of the CDR3: TGTGTCAGCGGCGGGGACGGAAACACCATATATTTT.

This clonotype was picked up many times. This chain connects TRBV9 to TRBJ1-2; D ambiguous. Germline CDR1 is SGDLS and CDR2 is YYNGEE. Trimming pared 3 bases from V and 3 bases from J, leaving 21 bases between. This CDR3 contains 17 residues. CDR3 in amino acids: CASSASFAGISHYGYTF. In DNA, the CDR3 is TGTGCCAGCAGCGCCTCGTTCGCCGGGATATCCCACTATGGCTACACCTTC.

This clonotype was counted a few times. The chain is built from TRBV4-2 and TRBJ2-7; 9 nucleotides agree with TRBD1. There are 16 residues in the CDR3. Germline trimming cut 1 base from V and 2 bases from J; bases unmatched to any gene: 6. Germline V CDR1 and CDR2: LGHNA, YNFKEQ. The CDR3 reads CASSQVEGQGPYEQYF. Written as DNA, the CDR3 is TGTGCCAGCAGCCAAGTGGAGGGACAGGGTCCCTACGAGCAGTACTTC.

This sequence joins TRBV4-3 and TRBJ1-6; D uncertain. Germline V gives CDR1 LGHNA, CDR2 YSLEER. The CDR3 covers 17 residues. Deletions cut 0 bases from V and 6 bases from J, with 15 bases between. Here the CDR3 DNA reads TGCGCCAGCAGCCAAGATCCGACTGTGCAATCTAATTCACCCCTCCACTTT. Amino acid sequence: CASSQDPTVQSNSPLHF.

This clonotype appeared many times. V and J are TRBV4-1 and TRBJ2-3; 7 positions agree with TRBD2. This CDR3 has 16 residues. Germline loops: CDR1 MGHRA, CDR2 YSYEKL. Trimming took 1 base from V and 4 from J; bases not matched to a gene: 8. Here the CDR3 reads CASSQVGGRGPDTQYF. The CDR3, as DNA: TGCGCCAGCAGCCAAGTTGGGGGGAGGGGTCCAGATACGCAGTATTTT.

Many counts were recorded for this clonotype. V gene TRBV7-9 combines with J gene TRBJ1-1; D is unresolved. Germline V gives CDR1 SEHNR, CDR2 FQNEAQ (reference sequence). Deletions cut 7 bases from V and 5 bases from J, with 14 bases between. There are 13 residues in the CDR3. The CDR3 region has the DNA TGTGCCAGCACTATGGTAGTTGGGACTGAAGCTTTCTTT. This translates into CASTMVVGTEAFF.

The table lists this clonotype with many counts. The J gene is TRBJ1-2, the V gene TRBV28; D call uncertain. Germline lookup yields CDR1 MDHEN and CDR2 SYDVKM. The CDR3 is 14 amino acids. Trimming cost V 1 base and J 8 bases, with 14 bases left between them. The CDR3 nucleotides read TGTGCCAGCAGTTTATTTCTTCAGCCCCTCGGCTACACCTTC. It encodes CASSLFLQPLGYTF.

In its sample, this clonotype was seen a few times. The rearrangement uses TRBV19 and TRBJ2-5; tentatively, D is TRBD1 (5 bases). The CDR3 runs 12 residues. Germline V gene lookup returns CDR1 LNHDA and CDR2 SQIVND (reference sequence). The ends were cut back, 7 bases at V and 3 bases at J, with 9 bases in the middle. The CDR3 sequence: CASTDRKETQYF. In nucleotides, the CDR3 is TGTGCCAGTACCGACAGAAAAGAGACCCAGTACTTC.

In regard to this clonotype: Since a much larger clone is just one base distant, this may be a read error. The CDR3 DNA is TGTGCCACCCGGGGGTACAATGAGCAGTTCTTC. It is translated as CATRGYNEQFF. The chain has TRBV10-3 and TRBJ2-1, with D possibly TRBD2 on 6 matching bases. V was clipped by 10 bases and J by 4 bases, with 8 bases between them. Looked up from germline, CDR1 is ENHRY and CDR2 is SYGVKD. The CDR3 loop spans 11 amino acids.

This clonotype appeared many times. The chain carries TRBV2 and TRBJ1-5; 8 bases match TRBD1. Unmatched junction bases numbered 8, after V lost 6 bases and J lost 7 bases. The CDR3 loop spans 14 amino acids. CDR1 and CDR2 (germline): SNHLY, FYNNEI. Written as DNA, the CDR3 is TGTGCCAGCAGGGATACAGGGGGAGGGCAGCCCCAGCATTTT. This encodes CASRDTGGGQPQHF.

The chain employs TRBV4-1 and TRBJ2-7; 8 nucleotides agree with TRBD1. Losses at the gene ends were 1 base for V and 6 bases for J; bases not matched to a gene: 14. The CDR3 consists of 17 residues. Germline assignment: CDR1 MGHRA and CDR2 YSYEKL. The CDR3 region is CASSQAISGTGGGEQYF. The DNA for the CDR3 is TGCGCCAGCAGCCAAGCCATTTCCGGGACAGGAGGAGGCGAGCAGTACTTC.

This clonotype came up a few times. In nucleotides, the CDR3 is TGCAGTGCTAGAGACGGGGACAGGGCCTCCTACGAGCAGTACTTC. Amino acid sequence: CSARDGDRASYEQYF. The J gene is TRBJ2-7, the V gene TRBV20-1, with 9 bases aligning to TRBD1. V lost 0 bases, J lost 0 bases, and 3 bases stayed unmatched. This CDR3 is built from 15 residues. Germline CDR1 is DFQATT and CDR2 is SNEGSKA (reference sequence).

This clonotype was seen many times. The chain employs TRBV9 and TRBJ1-2; D might be TRBD1 (6 bases). Trimming took off 4 bases at V and 2 bases at J, with 15 bases between the two ends. Germline CDR1 is SGDLS and CDR2 is YYNGEE. The CDR3 has 15 residues. CDR3 sequence: CASSLQDSLNYGYTF. The DNA for the CDR3 is TGTGCCAGCAGCCTCCAGGACAGCTTGAACTATGGCTACACCTTC.

This clonotype occurred many times. The J gene is TRBJ2-7, the V gene TRBV6-1; possible D gene TRBD1, 6 bases. The length of the CDR3 is 12 residues. The germline V gene has CDR1 MNHNS and CDR2 SASEGT. V lost 5 bases and J 7 bases, leaving 12 bases between the germline ends. The CDR3 coding sequence is TGTGCCAGCAGTTCAGGGGACCTTGAGCAGTACTTC. Translation: CASSSGDLEQYF.

This clonotype was counted many times. This chain joins TRBV24-1 and TRBJ1-1; D unresolved. There are 13 residues in the CDR3. V was cut by 5 bases and J by 4 bases, with 10 bases left in between. CDR1 is KGHDR, CDR2 SFDVKD, per germline. CDR3 residues: CATSGREGTEAFF. CDR3 DNA sequence: TGTGCCACCAGTGGAAGGGAGGGCACTGAAGCTTTCTTT.

The table lists this clonotype with many counts. The CDR3 here is CASSFSGRSTDTQYF. Written as DNA, the CDR3 is TGCGCCAGCAGCTTTTCGGGCAGGTCCACAGATACGCAGTATTTT. The chain uses TRBV5-1 and TRBJ2-3; D gene ambiguous. The germline CDR1 and CDR2 sequences are SGHRS and YFSETQ. The CDR3 extends over 15 amino acids. The V end lost 2 bases, the J end lost 2 bases, and 12 bases lay between the germline ends.

Ten or more counts support this clonotype. The chain recombines TRBV7-9 with TRBJ2-5; 12 bases map to TRBD2. Looked up from germline, CDR1 is SEHNR and CDR2 is FQNEAQ (reference sequence). The J segment lost 5 bases and the V segment lost 1 base, leaving 11 bases of the junction unmatched. The CDR3 loop spans 18 amino acids. CDR3 nucleotides: TGTGCCAGCAGCTTAGTCTCCCGACTAGCGGGAGCGATGGAGACCCAGTACTTC. Translated: CASSLVSRLAGAMETQYF.